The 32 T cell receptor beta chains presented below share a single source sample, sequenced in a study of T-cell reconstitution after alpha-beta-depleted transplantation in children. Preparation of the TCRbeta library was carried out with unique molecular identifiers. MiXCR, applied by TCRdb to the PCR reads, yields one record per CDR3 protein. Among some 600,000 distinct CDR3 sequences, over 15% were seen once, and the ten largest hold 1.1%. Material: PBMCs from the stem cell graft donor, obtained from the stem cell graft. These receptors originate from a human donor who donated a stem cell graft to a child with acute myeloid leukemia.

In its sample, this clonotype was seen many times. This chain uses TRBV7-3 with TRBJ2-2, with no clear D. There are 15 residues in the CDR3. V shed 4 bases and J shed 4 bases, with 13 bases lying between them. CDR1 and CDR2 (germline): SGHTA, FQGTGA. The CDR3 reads CASSSDIGPTGELFF. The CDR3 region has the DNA TGTGCCAGCAGCTCAGACATCGGCCCCACCGGGGAGCTGTTTTTT.

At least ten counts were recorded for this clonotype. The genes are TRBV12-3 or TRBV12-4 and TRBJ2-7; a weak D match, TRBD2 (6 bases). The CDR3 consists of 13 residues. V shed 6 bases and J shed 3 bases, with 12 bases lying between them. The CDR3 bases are TGTGCCAGCAGCCGGGACGGGAGCTACGAGCAGTACTTC. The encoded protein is CASSRDGSYEQYF.

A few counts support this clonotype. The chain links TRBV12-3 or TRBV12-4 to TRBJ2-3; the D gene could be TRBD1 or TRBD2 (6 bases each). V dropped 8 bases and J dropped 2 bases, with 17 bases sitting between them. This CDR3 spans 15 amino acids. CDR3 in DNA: TGTGCCAGCGGAAGGAGGGGGGACCTCACAGATACGCAGTATTTT. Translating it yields CASGRRGDLTDTQYF.

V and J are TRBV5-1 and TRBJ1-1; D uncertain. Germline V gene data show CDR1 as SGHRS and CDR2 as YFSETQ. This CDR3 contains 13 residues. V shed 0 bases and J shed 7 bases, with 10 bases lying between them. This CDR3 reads CASSLGPPGEAFF. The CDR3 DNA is TGCGCCAGCAGCTTGGGACCGCCGGGTGAAGCTTTCTTT. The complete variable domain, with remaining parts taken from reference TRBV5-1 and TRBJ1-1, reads KAGVTQTPRYLIKTRGQQVTLSCSPISGHRSVSWYQQTPGQGLQFLFEYFSETQRNKGNFPGRFSGRQFSNSRSEMNVSTLELGDSALYLCASSLGPPGEAFFGQGTRLTVV.

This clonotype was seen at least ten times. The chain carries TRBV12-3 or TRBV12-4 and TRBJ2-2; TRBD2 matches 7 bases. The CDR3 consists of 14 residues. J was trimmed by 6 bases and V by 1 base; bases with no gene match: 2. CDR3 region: CASSLGLAAGELFF. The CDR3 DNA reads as TGTGCCAGCAGTTTAGGGCTAGCGGCCGGGGAGCTGTTTTTT.

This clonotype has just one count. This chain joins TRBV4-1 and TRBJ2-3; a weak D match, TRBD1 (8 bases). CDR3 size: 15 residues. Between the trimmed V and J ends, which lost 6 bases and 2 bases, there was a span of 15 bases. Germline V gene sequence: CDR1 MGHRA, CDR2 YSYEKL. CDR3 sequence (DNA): TGCGCCAGCAGTCAACAGGGGGGGCACACAGATACGCAGTATTTT. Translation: CASSQQGGHTDTQYF.

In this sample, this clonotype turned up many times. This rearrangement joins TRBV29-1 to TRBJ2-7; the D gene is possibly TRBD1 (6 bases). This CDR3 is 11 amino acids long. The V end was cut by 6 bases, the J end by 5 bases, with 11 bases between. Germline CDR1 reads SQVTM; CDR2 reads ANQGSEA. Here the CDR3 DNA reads TGCAGCGTATCACAGGGAAACGAGCAGTACGTC. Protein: CSVSQGNEQYV.

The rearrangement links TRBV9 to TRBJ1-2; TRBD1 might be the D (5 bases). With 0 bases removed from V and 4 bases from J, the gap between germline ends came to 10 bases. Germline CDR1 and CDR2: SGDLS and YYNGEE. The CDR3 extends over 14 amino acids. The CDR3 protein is CASSVGGDLYGYTF. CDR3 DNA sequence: TGTGCCAGCAGCGTAGGGGGGGACCTCTATGGCTACACCTTC. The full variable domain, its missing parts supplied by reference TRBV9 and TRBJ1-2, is DSGVTQTPKHLITATGQRVTLRCSPRSGDLSVYWYQQSLDQGLQFLIQYYNGEERAKGNILERFSAQQFPDLHSELNLSSLELGDSALYFCASSVGGDLYGYTFGSGTRLTVV.

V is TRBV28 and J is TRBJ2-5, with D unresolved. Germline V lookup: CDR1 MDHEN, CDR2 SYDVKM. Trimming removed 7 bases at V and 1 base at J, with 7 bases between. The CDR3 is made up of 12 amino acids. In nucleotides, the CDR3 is TGTGCCAGCAAACAGTCCCAAGAGACCCAGTACTTC. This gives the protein CASKQSQETQYF. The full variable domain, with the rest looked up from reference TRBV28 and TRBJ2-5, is DVKVTQSSRYLVKRTGEKVFLECVQDMDHENMFWYRQDPGLGLRLIYFSYDVKMKEKGDIPEGYSVSREKKERFSLILESASTNQTSMYLCASKQSQETQYFGPGTRLLVL.

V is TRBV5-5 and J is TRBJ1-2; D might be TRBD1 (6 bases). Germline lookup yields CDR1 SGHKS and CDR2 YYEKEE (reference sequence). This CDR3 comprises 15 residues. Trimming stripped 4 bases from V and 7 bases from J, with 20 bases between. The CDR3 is CASSEDSLLGVGYTF. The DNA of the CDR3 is TGTGCCAGCAGCGAGGACAGTCTCCTCGGGGTTGGCTACACCTTC.

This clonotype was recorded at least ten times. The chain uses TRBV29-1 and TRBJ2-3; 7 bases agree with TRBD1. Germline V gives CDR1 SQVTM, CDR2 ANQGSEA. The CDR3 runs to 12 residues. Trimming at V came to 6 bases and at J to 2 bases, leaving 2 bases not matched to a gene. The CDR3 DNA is TGCAGCGTCGGGACAGCCACAGATACGCAGTATTTT. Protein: CSVGTATDTQYF.

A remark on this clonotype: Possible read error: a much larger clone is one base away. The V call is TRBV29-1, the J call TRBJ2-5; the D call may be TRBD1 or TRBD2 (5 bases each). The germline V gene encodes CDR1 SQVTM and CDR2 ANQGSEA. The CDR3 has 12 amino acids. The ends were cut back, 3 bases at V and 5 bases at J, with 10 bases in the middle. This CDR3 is CSVEGPAETQYF. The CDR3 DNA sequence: TGCAGCGTTGAGGGACCAGCGGAGACCCAGTACTTC.

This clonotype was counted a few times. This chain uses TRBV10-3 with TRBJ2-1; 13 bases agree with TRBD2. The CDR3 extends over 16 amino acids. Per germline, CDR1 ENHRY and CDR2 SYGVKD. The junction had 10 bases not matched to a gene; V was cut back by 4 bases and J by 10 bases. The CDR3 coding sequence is TGTGCCATCAGTGCCCCAACTAGCGGGGGGGCGGACGAGCAGTTCTTC. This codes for CAISAPTSGGADEQFF.

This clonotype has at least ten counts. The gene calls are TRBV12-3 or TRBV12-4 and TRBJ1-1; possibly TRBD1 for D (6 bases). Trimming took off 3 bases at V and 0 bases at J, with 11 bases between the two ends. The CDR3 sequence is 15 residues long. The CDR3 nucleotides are TGTGCCAGCAGTTTGAATCAGGGGATGAACACTGAAGCTTTCTTT. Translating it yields CASSLNQGMNTEAFF.

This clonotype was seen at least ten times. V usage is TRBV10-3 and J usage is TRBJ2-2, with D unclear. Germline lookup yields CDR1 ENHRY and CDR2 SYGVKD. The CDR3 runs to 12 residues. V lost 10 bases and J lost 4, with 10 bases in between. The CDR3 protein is CATRWSTGELFF. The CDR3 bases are TGTGCCACCCGTTGGAGCACCGGGGAGCTGTTTTTT.

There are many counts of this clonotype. DNA for the CDR3: TGCAGTGCTAGAGATCCCTGGCAGGTCGCCGGGGAGCTGTTTTTT. Its translation: CSARDPWQVAGELFF. The chain carries TRBV20-1 and TRBJ2-2; D ambiguous. Germline CDR1 DFQATT, CDR2 SNEGSKA (reference sequence). The length of the CDR3 is 15 residues. Trimming removed 0 bases at V and 6 bases at J, with 14 bases between.

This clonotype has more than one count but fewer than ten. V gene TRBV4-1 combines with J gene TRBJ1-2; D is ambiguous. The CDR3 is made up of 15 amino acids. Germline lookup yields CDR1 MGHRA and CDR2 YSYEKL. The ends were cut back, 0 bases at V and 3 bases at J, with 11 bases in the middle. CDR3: CASSQEIGRYYGYTF. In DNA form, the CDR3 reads TGCGCCAGCAGCCAAGAAATCGGAAGGTACTATGGCTACACCTTC.

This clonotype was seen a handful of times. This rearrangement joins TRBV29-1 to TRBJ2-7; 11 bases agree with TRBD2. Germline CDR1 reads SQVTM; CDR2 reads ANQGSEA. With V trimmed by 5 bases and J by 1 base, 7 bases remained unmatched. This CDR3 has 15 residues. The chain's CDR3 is CSVRHLAGGSYEQYF. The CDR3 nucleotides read TGCAGCGTTAGGCACCTAGCGGGGGGATCCTACGAGCAGTACTTC.

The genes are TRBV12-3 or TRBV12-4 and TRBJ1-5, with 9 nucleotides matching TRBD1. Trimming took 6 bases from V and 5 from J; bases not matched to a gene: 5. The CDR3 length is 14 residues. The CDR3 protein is CASRQGARDQPQHF. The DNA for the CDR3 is TGTGCCAGCAGACAGGGGGCGCGGGATCAGCCCCAGCATTTT.

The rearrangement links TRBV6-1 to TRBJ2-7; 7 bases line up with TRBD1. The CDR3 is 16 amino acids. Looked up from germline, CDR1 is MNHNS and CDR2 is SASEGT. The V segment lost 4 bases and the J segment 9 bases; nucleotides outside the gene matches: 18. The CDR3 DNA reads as TGTGCCAGCAGTGTCCCGGCCGGGACAGACCCTACGGGGCAGTACTTC. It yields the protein CASSVPAGTDPTGQYF.

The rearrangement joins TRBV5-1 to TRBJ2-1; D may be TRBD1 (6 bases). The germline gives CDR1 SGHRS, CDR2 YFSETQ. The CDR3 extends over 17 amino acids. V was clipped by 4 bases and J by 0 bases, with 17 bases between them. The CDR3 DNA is TGCGCCAGCAGCCCCGGGCCAGGGGAAGCCTCCTACAATGAGCAGTTCTTC. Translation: CASSPGPGEASYNEQFF.

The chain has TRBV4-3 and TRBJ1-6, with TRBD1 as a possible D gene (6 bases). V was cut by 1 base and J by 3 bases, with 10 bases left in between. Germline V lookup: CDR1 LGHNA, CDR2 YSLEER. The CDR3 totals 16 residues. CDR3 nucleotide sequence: TGCGCCAGCAGCCAAGGACAGGAGAGCTATAATTCACCCCTCCACTTT. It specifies CASSQGQESYNSPLHF.

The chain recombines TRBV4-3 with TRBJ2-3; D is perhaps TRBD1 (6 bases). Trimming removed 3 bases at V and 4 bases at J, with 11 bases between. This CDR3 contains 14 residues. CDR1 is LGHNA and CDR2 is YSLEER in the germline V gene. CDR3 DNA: TGCGCCAGCAGCCAGGGGGCCCTGGCAGATACGCAGTATTTT. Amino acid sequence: CASSQGALADTQYF.

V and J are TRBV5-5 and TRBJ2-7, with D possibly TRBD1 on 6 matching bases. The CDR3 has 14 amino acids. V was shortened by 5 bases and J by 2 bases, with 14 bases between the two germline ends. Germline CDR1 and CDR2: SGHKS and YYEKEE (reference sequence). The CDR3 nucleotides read TGTGCCAGCAGGGTTTACCGGGACACCTACGAGCAGTACTTC. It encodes CASRVYRDTYEQYF. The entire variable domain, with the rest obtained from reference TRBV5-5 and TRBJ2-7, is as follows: DAGVTQSPTHLIKTRGQQVTLRCSPISGHKSVSWYQQVLGQGPQFIFQYYEKEERGRGNFPDRFSARQFPNYSSELNVNALLLGDSALYLCASRVYRDTYEQYFGPGTRLTVT.

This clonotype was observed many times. The CDR3 region is CASTMGGVSGNTIYF. For the CDR3, the DNA is TGTGCCAGCACCATGGGCGGGGTCTCTGGAAACACCATATATTTT. This chain joins TRBV6-1 and TRBJ1-3; D is uncertain. From germline, CDR1 is MNHNS and CDR2 SASEGT. This CDR3 region has 15 residues. V lost 7 bases and J 0 bases, leaving 13 bases between the germline ends.

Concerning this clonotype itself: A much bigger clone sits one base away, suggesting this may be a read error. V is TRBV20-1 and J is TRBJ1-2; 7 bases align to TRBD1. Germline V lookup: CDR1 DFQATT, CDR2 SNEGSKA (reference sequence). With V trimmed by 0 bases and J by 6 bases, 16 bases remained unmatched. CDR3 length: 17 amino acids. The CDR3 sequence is CSARDVGQRLPYHGYTF. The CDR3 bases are TGCAGTGCTAGAGACGTGGGACAGAGGCTCCCCTACCATGGCTACACCTTC.

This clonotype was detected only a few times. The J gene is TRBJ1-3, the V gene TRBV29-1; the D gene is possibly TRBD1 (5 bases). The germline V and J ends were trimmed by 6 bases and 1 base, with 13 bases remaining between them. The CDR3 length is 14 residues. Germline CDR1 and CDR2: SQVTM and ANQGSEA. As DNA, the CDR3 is TGCAGCGTGGGGGACTCGGCATCTGGAAACACCATATATTTT. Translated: CSVGDSASGNTIYF.

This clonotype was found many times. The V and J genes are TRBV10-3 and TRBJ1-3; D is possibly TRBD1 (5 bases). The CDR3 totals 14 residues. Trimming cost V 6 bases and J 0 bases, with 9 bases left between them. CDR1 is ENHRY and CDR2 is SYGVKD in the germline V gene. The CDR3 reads CAIRSDSSGNTIYF. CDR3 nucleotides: TGTGCCATCAGGTCTGACAGCTCTGGAAACACCATATATTTT.

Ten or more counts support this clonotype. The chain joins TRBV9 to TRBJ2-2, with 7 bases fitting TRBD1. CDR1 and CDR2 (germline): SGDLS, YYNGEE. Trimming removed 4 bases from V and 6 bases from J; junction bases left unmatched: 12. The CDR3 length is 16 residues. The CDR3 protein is CASSPGQDRPAGELFF. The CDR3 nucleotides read TGTGCCAGCAGCCCTGGACAGGACCGACCGGCCGGGGAGCTGTTTTTT.

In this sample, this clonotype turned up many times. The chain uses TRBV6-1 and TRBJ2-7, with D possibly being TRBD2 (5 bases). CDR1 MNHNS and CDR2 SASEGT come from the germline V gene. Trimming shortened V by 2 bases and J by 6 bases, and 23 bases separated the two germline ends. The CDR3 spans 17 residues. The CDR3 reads CASSEHGLMREPFEQYF. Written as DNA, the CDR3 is TGTGCCAGCAGTGAACATGGCCTGATGAGGGAACCCTTCGAGCAGTACTTC.

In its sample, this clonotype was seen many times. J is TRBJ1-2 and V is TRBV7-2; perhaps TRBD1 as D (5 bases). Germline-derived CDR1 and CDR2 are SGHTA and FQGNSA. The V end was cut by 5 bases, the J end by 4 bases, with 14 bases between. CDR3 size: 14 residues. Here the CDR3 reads CASSPSAGPYGYTF. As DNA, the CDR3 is TGTGCCAGCAGCCCTAGTGCAGGGCCCTATGGCTACACCTTC.

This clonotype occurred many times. The CDR3 DNA is TGTGCCAGCAGCCTATCCCAGGCCTCGAACACTGAAGCTTTCTTT. Its protein is CASSLSQASNTEAFF. The chain couples TRBV7-3 to TRBJ1-1; D gene uncertain. Germline assignment: CDR1 SGHTA and CDR2 FQGTGA. Trimming took 5 bases from V and 1 from J, leaving 14 bases between them. The CDR3 covers 15 residues.